The 28 T cell receptor beta chains presented below share a single source sample, sequenced in a study of cytomegalovirus exposure and HLA in healthy donors. In the PCR, 60 Vbeta and 13 Jbeta primers were used. Libraries were prepared by immunoSEQ multiplex PCR; TCRdb keeps only in-frame clonotypes and omits some of them. The sample lists about 190,000 clones, roughly 80% seen once, with under 7% in the top ten. The sequencing input was PBMCs. These receptors were collected from a woman in her twenties or thirties in good health and CMV-seropositive.

J is TRBJ1-3 and V is TRBV13, with a weak D call TRBD1 (5 bases). Germline lookup yields CDR1 PRHDT and CDR2 FYEKMQ (reference sequence). The CDR3 runs 14 residues. V was clipped by 1 base and J by 2 bases, with 6 bases between them. The CDR3 spells CASSLVRAGNTIYF. In nucleotides, the CDR3 is TGTGCCAGCAGCTTAGTCAGGGCTGGAAACACCATATATTTT.

This rearrangement joins TRBV6-5 to TRBJ2-3; D is undetermined. Germline V gene sequence: CDR1 MNHEY, CDR2 SVGAGI. The V and J ends lost 8 bases and 0 bases respectively, with 6 bases between them. The CDR3 totals 12 residues. The CDR3 reads CASHTSTDTQYF. CDR3 DNA sequence: TGTGCCAGCCACACAAGCACAGATACGCAGTATTTT.

The chain links TRBV4-2 to TRBJ2-1; D remains ambiguous. The CDR3 extends over 17 amino acids. The V end was cut by 0 bases, the J end by 5 bases, with 17 bases between. Germline CDR1 LGHNA, CDR2 YNFKEQ. In nucleotides, the CDR3 is TGTGCCAGCAGCCAAGATAACCGACAACTGGTCAACAATGAGCAGTTCTTC. This gives the protein CASSQDNRQLVNNEQFF.

V and J are TRBV28 and TRBJ2-5; TRBD2 matches at 14 bases. The trim removed 8 bases at V and 5 bases at J, leaving 7 bases unmatched. Germline assignment: CDR1 MDHEN and CDR2 SYDVKM. The CDR3 length is 15 residues. CDR3 amino acids: CASSTGLAGVETQYF. The CDR3 region has the DNA TGTGCCAGCTCAACGGGACTAGCGGGAGTGGAGACCCAGTACTTC.

This chain links TRBV5-8 with TRBJ1-5; maybe TRBD1 (6 bases). Germline-derived CDR1 and CDR2 are SGHTS and YDEGEE. V was trimmed by 2 bases and J by 2 bases, leaving 11 bases between them. The CDR3 is made up of 15 amino acids. In DNA form, the CDR3 reads TGTGCCAGCAGCTTCCGAGAGGGGGGCAATCAGCCCCAGCATTTT. This codes for CASSFREGGNQPQHF.

In nucleotides, the CDR3 is TGTGCCAGCAGTGAAGAACGGGCGGGATATGGCTACACCTTC. Protein product: CASSEERAGYGYTF. The rearrangement joins TRBV2 to TRBJ1-2; D ambiguous. The germline V gene encodes CDR1 SNHLY and CDR2 FYNNEI. Trimming pared 1 base from V and 5 bases from J, leaving 11 bases between. The CDR3 runs to 14 residues.

V is TRBV13 and J is TRBJ1-2, with a tentative D call TRBD1 (6 bases). There are 14 residues in the CDR3. V dropped 5 bases and J dropped 2 bases, with 12 bases sitting between them. Germline CDR1 PRHDT, CDR2 FYEKMQ (reference sequence). This CDR3 is CASSPGVGNYGYTF. CDR3 nucleotide sequence: TGTGCCAGCAGCCCAGGGGTAGGAAACTATGGCTACACCTTC.

Only one count was recorded for this clone. The V gene is TRBV11-3, the J gene TRBJ2-2; TRBD2 might be the D (5 bases). The CDR3 sequence is 14 residues long. Trimming cost V 5 bases and J 5 bases, with 12 bases left between them. Per germline, CDR1 SGHNT and CDR2 YENEEA. CDR3 in amino acids: CASSPTRVTGELFF. Here the CDR3 DNA reads TGTGCCAGCAGCCCAACTAGGGTTACCGGGGAGCTGTTTTTT. Full variable domain (rest looked up from reference TRBV11-3 and TRBJ2-2): EAGVVQSPRYKIIEKKQPVAFWCNPISGHNTLYWYLQNLGQGPELLIRYENEEAVDDSQLPKDRFSAERLKGVDSTLKIQPAELGDSAVYLCASSPTRVTGELFFGEGSRLTVL.

A word on this clone: Relative to the germline gene, one junction end is altered; a read error may explain this. Other nucleotide sequences from this sample produce the same CDR3. The chain uses TRBV5-1 and TRBJ1-1; D may be TRBD1 (5 bases). Per the germline V gene, CDR1 is SGHRS and CDR2 is YFSETQ. This CDR3 has 15 residues. CDR3 amino acids: CASSFGGKLDTEAFF. The CDR3 region has the DNA TGCGCCAGCAGCTTCGGCGGGAAGCTGGACACTGAGGCTTTCTTT. The whole variable domain, remainder taken from reference TRBV5-1 and TRBJ1-1, is KAGVTQTPRYLIKTRGQQVTLSCSPISGHRSVSWYQQTPGQGLQFLFEYFSETQRNKGNFPGRFSGRQFSNSRSEMNVSTLELGDSALYLCASSFGGKLDTEAFFGQGTRLTVV.

This clone was observed a handful of times. This rearrangement joins TRBV4-1 to TRBJ2-1, with a weak D call TRBD2 (6 bases). Between the trimmed V and J ends, which lost 2 bases and 4 bases, there was a span of 18 bases. Germline values: CDR1 MGHRA, CDR2 YSYEKL. The CDR3 consists of 17 residues. In DNA form, the CDR3 reads TGCGCCAGCAGCCAACGTGACTTCCGGGACTCGTACAATGAGCAGTTCTTC. Translating it yields CASSQRDFRDSYNEQFF.

This clone was seen a handful of times. The chain uses TRBV6-6 and TRBJ2-5, with TRBD2 matching 7 bases. The CDR3 sequence is 15 residues long. Germline trimming cut 8 bases from V and 1 base from J; bases unmatched to any gene: 10. CDR1 and CDR2 from the germline V gene are MNHNY and SVGAGI (reference sequence). CDR3: CASGLFAGVQETQYF. The DNA for the CDR3 is TGTGCCAGCGGCCTCTTCGCGGGGGTCCAAGAGACCCAGTACTTC.

J is TRBJ1-2 and V is TRBV10-1, with 9 bases aligning to TRBD1. J was trimmed by 3 bases and V by 10 bases; bases with no gene match: 3. Looked up from germline, CDR1 is WNHNN and CDR2 is SYGVQD (reference sequence). This CDR3 has 12 amino acids. CDR3 loop: CATGDRDYGYTF. CDR3 coding DNA: TGCGCCACAGGGGACAGGGACTATGGCTACACCTTC.

This clone was detected a few times. The gene calls are TRBV6-5 and TRBJ1-4; TRBD1 is a possible D gene (5 bases). Between the trimmed V and J ends, which lost 5 bases and 8 bases, there was a span of 15 bases. Germline lookup yields CDR1 MNHEY and CDR2 SVGAGI. The CDR3 spans 14 residues. The CDR3 nucleotides read TGTGCCAGCAGTCCAGGAGGGGTCCGGGAAAAACTGTTTTTT. Protein product: CASSPGGVREKLFF.

The rearrangement joins TRBV2 to TRBJ2-5; perhaps TRBD1 as D (7 bases). The V and J ends lost 11 bases and 4 bases respectively, with 29 bases between them. CDR3 length equals 17 residues. Germline assignment: CDR1 SNHLY and CDR2 FYNNEI. This CDR3 is CASRGAISHNFVETQYF. Here the CDR3 DNA reads TGTGCCTCCAGGGGGGCCATCTCGCACAATTTCGTAGAGACCCAGTACTTC.

The rearrangement joins TRBV7-8 to TRBJ1-4; no definite D call. V was cut by 2 bases and J by 8 bases, with 9 bases left in between. The CDR3 runs 13 residues. From germline, CDR1 is SGHVS and CDR2 FQNEAQ. CDR3 nucleotides: TGTGCCAGCAGCTTACGGGTTCCCGAAAAACTGTTTTTT. Its translation: CASSLRVPEKLFF.

The CDR3 here is CASMPYGQGNYGYTF. The CDR3 region has the DNA TGTGCCAGCATGCCGTACGGACAGGGGAACTATGGCTACACCTTC. The rearrangement uses TRBV27 and TRBJ1-2; 9 nucleotides match TRBD1. Per the germline V gene, CDR1 is MNHEY and CDR2 is SMNVEV (reference sequence). The trim removed 7 bases at V and 2 bases at J, leaving 8 bases unmatched. The CDR3 spans 15 residues.

To note about this clone: The sample carries other DNA sequences with the same CDR3. The chain recombines TRBV18 with TRBJ1-1, with D perhaps TRBD1 (6 bases). The CDR3 is made up of 14 amino acids. V was clipped by 1 base and J by 2 bases, with 8 bases between them. Per germline, CDR1 KGHSH and CDR2 LQKENI. CDR3 in amino acids: CASSPQQGNTEAFF. CDR3 DNA sequence: TGTGCCAGCTCACCACAACAGGGAAACACTGAAGCTTTCTTT.

The J gene is TRBJ2-1, the V gene TRBV5-1, with 7 bases fitting TRBD2. The CDR3 loop spans 18 amino acids. V gave up 2 bases and J gave up 0 bases; unmatched junction bases: 11. Per germline, CDR1 SGHRS and CDR2 YFSETQ. CDR3 DNA: TGCGCCAGCAGCTTCATCGTGGGAGGGCCTAGCTCCTACAATGAGCAGTTCTTC. Protein: CASSFIVGGPSSYNEQFF. Supplemented by reference TRBV5-1 and TRBJ2-1, the full variable domain reads KAGVTQTPRYLIKTRGQQVTLSCSPISGHRSVSWYQQTPGQGLQFLFEYFSETQRNKGNFPGRFSGRQFSNSRSEMNVSTLELGDSALYLCASSFIVGGPSSYNEQFFGPGTRLTVL.

The chain couples TRBV19 to TRBJ2-1, with 9 bases fitting TRBD2. Per germline, CDR1 LNHDA and CDR2 SQIVND (reference sequence). Trimming took 8 bases from V and 6 from J; bases not matched to a gene: 8. The CDR3 runs to 14 residues. CDR3 in amino acids: CASASGDNFNEQFF. DNA of the CDR3: TGTGCCAGTGCTAGCGGGGACAACTTCAATGAGCAGTTCTTC.

This clone came up once. This sequence joins TRBV6-5 and TRBJ1-3; 7 nucleotides line up with TRBD1. Germline CDR1 is MNHEY and CDR2 is SVGAGI. This CDR3 contains 13 residues. J gave up 4 bases and V 5 bases, and 2 bases lay outside the gene matches. The CDR3 DNA is TGTGCCAGCAGTAGGGACAGCGGAAACACCATATATTTT. Its protein is CASSRDSGNTIYF.

This clone came up a few times. This chain uses TRBV5-1 with TRBJ1-1, with TRBD1 matching 9 bases. The CDR3 has 14 residues. Germline loops: CDR1 SGHRS, CDR2 YFSETQ. The junction had 4 bases not matched to a gene; V was cut back by 3 bases and J by 4 bases. The CDR3 DNA reads TGCGCCAGCAGCTGGACAGGGGCCATCACTGAAGCTTTCTTT. Amino acids: CASSWTGAITEAFF. Together with reference TRBV5-1 and TRBJ1-1, the CDR3 gives the full variable domain: KAGVTQTPRYLIKTRGQQVTLSCSPISGHRSVSWYQQTPGQGLQFLFEYFSETQRNKGNFPGRFSGRQFSNSRSEMNVSTLELGDSALYLCASSWTGAITEAFFGQGTRLTVV.

The chain joins TRBV14 to TRBJ2-1, with D unresolved. Per germline, CDR1 SGHDN and CDR2 FVKESK. The CDR3 has 15 amino acids. The V gene lost 5 bases and the J gene lost 4 bases, with 15 bases spanning the gap. Here the CDR3 DNA reads TGTGCCAGCAGCTCCGGTGCAGGCCGGTACAATGAGCAGTTCTTC. Its protein is CASSSGAGRYNEQFF.

V usage is TRBV5-4 and J usage is TRBJ1-1, with D perhaps matching TRBD1 (6 bases). V shed 0 bases and J shed 0 bases, with 9 bases lying between them. The CDR3 extends over 15 amino acids. CDR1 is SGHNT and CDR2 is YYREEE in the germline V gene (reference sequence). The CDR3: CASSLDRDVNTEAFF. In DNA, the CDR3 is TGTGCCAGCAGCTTGGACAGGGACGTGAACACTGAAGCTTTCTTT. Using reference TRBV5-4 and TRBJ1-1 for the parts outside the CDR3, the full variable domain is ETGVTQSPTHLIKTRGQQVTLRCSSQSGHNTVSWYQQALGQGPQFIFQYYREEENGRGNFPPRFSGLQFPNYSSELNVNALELDDSALYLCASSLDRDVNTEAFFGQGTRLTVV.

This clone was detected only once. The rearrangement links TRBV4-1 to TRBJ1-1; unclear D gene. Trimming left V 0 bases short and J 1 base short, with 9 bases between. The V gene's germline CDR1 is MGHRA and CDR2 YSYEKL. The CDR3 is 15 residues long. CDR3: CASSQDRISNTEAFF. CDR3 coding DNA: TGCGCCAGCAGCCAAGACAGAATCTCGAACACTGAAGCTTTCTTT.

CDR3 protein: CASSWTRDSYGYTF. In nucleotides, the CDR3 is TGCGCCAGCAGTTGGACCCGGGACAGCTATGGCTACACCTTC. V usage is TRBV5-1 and J usage is TRBJ1-2; TRBD1 matches at 7 bases. The CDR3 consists of 14 residues. Trimming took 5 bases from V and 4 from J; bases not matched to a gene: 8. In germline, CDR1 is SGHRS, CDR2 YFSETQ. Based on the CDR3 plus reference TRBV5-1 and TRBJ1-2, the full variable domain is KAGVTQTPRYLIKTRGQQVTLSCSPISGHRSVSWYQQTPGQGLQFLFEYFSETQRNKGNFPGRFSGRQFSNSRSEMNVSTLELGDSALYLCASSWTRDSYGYTFGSGTRLTVV.

In this sample, this clone turned up a few times. The chain uses TRBV6-1 and TRBJ2-1, with D perhaps TRBD1 (5 bases). Trimming cost V 2 bases and J 3 bases, with 8 bases left between them. CDR3 length equals 14 residues. CDR1 is MNHNS and CDR2 is SASEGT in the germline V gene. The CDR3 here is CASSERGIYNEQFF. CDR3 coding DNA: TGTGCCAGCAGTGAAAGGGGTATCTACAATGAGCAGTTCTTC.

The chain joins TRBV5-6 to TRBJ1-6; D gene uncertain. The germline CDR1 and CDR2 sequences are SGHDT and YYEEEE. V was clipped by 4 bases and J by 0 bases, with 14 bases between them. This CDR3 comprises 17 residues. DNA of the CDR3: TGTGCCAGCAGCCCTTACACAGTGTCCTCCTATAATTCACCCCTCCACTTT. Translation gives CASSPYTVSSYNSPLHF.

The rearrangement links TRBV7-8 to TRBJ1-2; D might be TRBD1 (6 bases). V was pared by 5 bases and J by 12 bases, with 22 bases between. The CDR3 spans 14 residues. Germline CDR1 reads SGHVS; CDR2 reads FQNEAQ. This chain's CDR3 is CASSTLMGHGGHTF. The CDR3 region has the DNA TGTGCCAGCAGCACCCTCATGGGACACGGCGGCCACACCTTC.